This T cell receptor beta chain was observed in a study of OX40 agonist ivuxolimab in advanced cancers. The CDR3 spans 13 residues. CDR1 is MNHNS and CDR2 is SASEGT in the germline V gene. The assay was immunoSEQ multiplex PCR, and TCRdb's table has in-frame clones only and misses some. There are some 150,000 clones in the sample; 93% occur only once, and approximately 0.99% lies in the top ten. The rearrangement links TRBV6-1 to TRBJ1-2; 8 bases line up with TRBD1. The specimen comprised CD4+ or CD8+ T cells sorted from blood, sampled in a trial of the OX40 agonist ivuxolimab. The TCR comes from an adult with an advanced solid tumor such as melanoma, head and neck, liver or kidney cancer. DNA for the CDR3: TGTGCAGTGCCCCCTACAGGGGGCTATGGCTACACCTTC. It translates to CAVPPTGGYGYTF.